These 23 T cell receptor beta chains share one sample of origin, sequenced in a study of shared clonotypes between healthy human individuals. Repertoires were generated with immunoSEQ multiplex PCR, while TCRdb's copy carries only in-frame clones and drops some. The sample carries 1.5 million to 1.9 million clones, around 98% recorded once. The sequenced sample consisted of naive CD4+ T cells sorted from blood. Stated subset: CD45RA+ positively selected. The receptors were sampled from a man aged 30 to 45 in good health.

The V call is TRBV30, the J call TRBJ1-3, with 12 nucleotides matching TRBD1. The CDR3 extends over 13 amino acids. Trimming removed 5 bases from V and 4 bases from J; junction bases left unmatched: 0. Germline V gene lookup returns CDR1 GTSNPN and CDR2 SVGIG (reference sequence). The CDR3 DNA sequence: TGTGCCTGGGGGACAGGGGGCGGAAACACCATATATTTT. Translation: CAWGTGGGNTIYF.

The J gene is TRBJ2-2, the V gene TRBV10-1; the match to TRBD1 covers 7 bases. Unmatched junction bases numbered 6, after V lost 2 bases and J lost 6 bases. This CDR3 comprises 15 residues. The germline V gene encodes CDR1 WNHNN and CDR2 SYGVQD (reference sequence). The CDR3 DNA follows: TGCGCCAGCAGTGAGATTACAGGGGTTGCCGGGGAGCTGTTTTTT. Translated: CASSEITGVAGELFF.

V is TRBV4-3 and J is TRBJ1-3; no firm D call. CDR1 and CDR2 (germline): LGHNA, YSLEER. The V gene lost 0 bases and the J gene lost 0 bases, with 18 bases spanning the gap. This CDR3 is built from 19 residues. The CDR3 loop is CASSQDLASRFSSGNTIYF. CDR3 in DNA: TGCGCCAGCAGCCAAGATTTAGCCTCCAGATTCAGCTCTGGAAACACCATATATTTT.

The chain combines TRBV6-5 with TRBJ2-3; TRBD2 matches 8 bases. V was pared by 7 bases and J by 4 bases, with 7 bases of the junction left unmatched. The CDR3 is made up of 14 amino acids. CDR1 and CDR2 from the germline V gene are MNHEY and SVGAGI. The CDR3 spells CASTRAGVADTQYF. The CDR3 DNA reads TGTGCCAGCACTAGAGCGGGAGTGGCAGATACGCAGTATTTT.

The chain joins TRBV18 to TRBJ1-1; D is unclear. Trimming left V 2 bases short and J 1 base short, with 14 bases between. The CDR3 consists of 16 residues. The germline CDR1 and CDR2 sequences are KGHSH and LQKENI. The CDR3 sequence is CASSPLFGVRNTEAFF. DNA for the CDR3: TGTGCCAGCTCACCATTGTTCGGGGTTCGGAACACTGAAGCTTTCTTT.

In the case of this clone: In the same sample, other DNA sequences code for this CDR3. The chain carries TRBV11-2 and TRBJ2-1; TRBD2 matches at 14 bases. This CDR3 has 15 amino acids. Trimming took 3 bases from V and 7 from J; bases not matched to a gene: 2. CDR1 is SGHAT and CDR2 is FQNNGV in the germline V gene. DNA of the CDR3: TGTGCCAGCAGCTTGGGACTAGCGGGAGTTAATGAGCAGTTCTTC. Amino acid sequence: CASSLGLAGVNEQFF.

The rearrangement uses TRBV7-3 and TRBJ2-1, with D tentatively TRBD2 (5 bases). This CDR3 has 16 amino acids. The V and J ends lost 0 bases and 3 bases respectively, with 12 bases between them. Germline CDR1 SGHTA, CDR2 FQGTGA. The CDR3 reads CASSLTGADLYNEQFF. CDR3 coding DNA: TGTGCCAGCAGCTTAACTGGAGCGGATCTCTACAATGAGCAGTTCTTC.

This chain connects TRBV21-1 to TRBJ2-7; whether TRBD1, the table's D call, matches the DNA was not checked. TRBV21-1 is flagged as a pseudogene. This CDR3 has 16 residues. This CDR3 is CASSSQGNRLRHEQYF. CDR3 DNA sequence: TGTGCCAGCAGCTCACAGGGTAATAGATTACGCCACGAGCAGTACTTC.

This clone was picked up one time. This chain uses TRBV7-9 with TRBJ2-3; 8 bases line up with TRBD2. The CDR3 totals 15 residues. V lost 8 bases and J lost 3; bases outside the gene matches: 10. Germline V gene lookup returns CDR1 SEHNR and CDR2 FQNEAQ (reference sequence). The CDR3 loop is CASRPWTSRTDTQYF. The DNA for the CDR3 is TGTGCCAGCCGACCATGGACTAGCCGTACAGATACGCAGTATTTT.

The CDR3 DNA sequence: TGTGCCGTACAACCGGGACTAGCGGGAACCCTACAGTACAATGAGCAGTTCTTC. It is translated as CAVQPGLAGTLQYNEQFF. The chain carries TRBV27 and TRBJ2-1; 13 bases are a match to TRBD2. The junction had 17 bases not matched to a gene; V was cut back by 11 bases and J by 4 bases. This CDR3 has 18 residues. The V gene's germline CDR1 is MNHEY and CDR2 SMNVEV (reference sequence).

The CDR3 coding sequence is TGTGCCAGCAGTTTTGAGGTCAATCAGCCCCAGCATTTT. This sequence encodes CASSFEVNQPQHF. This chain connects TRBV27 to TRBJ1-5; D not resolved. This CDR3 contains 13 residues. Trimming took 3 bases from V and 3 from J, leaving 6 bases between them. Germline V gene data show CDR1 as MNHEY and CDR2 as SMNVEV (reference sequence).

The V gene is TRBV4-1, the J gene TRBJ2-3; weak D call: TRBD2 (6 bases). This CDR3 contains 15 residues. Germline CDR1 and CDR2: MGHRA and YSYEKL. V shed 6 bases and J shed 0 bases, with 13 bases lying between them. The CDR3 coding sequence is TGCGCCAGCAGTCACGCCGGGACTAGCACAGATACGCAGTATTTT. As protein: CASSHAGTSTDTQYF.

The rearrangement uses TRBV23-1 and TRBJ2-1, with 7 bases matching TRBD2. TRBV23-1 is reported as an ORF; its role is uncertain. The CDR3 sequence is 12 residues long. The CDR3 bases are TGCGCGGCCCGTCTAGCGGACAATGAGCAGTTCTTC. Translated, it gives CAARLADNEQFF.

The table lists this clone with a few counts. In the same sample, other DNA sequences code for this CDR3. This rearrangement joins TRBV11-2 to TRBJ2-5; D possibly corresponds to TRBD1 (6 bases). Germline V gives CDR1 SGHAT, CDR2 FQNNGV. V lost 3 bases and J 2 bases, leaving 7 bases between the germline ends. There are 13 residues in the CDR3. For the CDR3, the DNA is TGTGCCAGCAGCTTTGGACAGCAAGAGACCCAGTACTTC. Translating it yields CASSFGQQETQYF.

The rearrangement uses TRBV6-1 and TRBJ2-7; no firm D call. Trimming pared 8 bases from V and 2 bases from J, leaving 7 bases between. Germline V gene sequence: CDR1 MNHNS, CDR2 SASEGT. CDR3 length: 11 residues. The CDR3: CASVAAYEQYF. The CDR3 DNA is TGTGCCAGCGTGGCAGCCTACGAGCAGTACTTC.

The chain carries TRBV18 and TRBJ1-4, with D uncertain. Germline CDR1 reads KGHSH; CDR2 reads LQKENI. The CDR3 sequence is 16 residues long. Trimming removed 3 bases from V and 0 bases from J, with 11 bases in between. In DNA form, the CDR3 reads TGTGCCAGCTCACCGCTCTTACTTGCAACTAATGAAAAACTGTTTTTT. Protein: CASSPLLLATNEKLFF.

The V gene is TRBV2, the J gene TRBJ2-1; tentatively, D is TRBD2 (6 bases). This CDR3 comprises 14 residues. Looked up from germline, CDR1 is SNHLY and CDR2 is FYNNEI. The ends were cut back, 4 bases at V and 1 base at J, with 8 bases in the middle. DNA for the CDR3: TGTGCCAGCAGTGCTAGCGTGTCCTACAATGAGCAGTTCTTC. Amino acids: CASSASVSYNEQFF.

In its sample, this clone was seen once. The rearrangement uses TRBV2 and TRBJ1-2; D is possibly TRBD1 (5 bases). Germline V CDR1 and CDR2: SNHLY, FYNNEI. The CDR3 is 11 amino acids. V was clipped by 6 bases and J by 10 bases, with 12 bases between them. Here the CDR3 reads CASSERDFYTF. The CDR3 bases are TGTGCCAGCAGCGAAAGGGACTTCTACACCTTC.

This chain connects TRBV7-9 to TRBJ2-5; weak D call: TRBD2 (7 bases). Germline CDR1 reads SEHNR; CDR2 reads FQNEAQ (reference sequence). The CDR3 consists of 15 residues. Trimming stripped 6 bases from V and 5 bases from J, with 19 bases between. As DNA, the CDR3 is TGTGCCAGCAGTTCCTCGGGGGGCCTTCCCGAGACCCAGTACTTC. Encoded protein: CASSSSGGLPETQYF.

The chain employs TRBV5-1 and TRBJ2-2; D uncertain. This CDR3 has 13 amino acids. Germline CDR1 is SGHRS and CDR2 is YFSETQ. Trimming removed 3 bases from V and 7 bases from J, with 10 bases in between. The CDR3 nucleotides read TGCGCCAGCAGCTCCCAGGCCTTCGGGGAGCTGTTTTTT. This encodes CASSSQAFGELFF.

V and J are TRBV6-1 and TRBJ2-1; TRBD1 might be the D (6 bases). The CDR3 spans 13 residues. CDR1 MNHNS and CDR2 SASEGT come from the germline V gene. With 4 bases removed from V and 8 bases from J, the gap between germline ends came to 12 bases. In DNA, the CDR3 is TGTGCCAGCAGTGCATCCACAGGGCATGAGCAGTTCTTC. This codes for CASSASTGHEQFF.

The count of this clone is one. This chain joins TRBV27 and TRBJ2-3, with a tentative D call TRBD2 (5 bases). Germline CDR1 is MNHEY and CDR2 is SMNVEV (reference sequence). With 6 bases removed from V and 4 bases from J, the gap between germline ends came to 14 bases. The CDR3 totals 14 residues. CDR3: CASSRGYLADTQYF. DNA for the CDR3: TGTGCCAGCAGCCGGGGATATCTTGCAGATACGCAGTATTTT.

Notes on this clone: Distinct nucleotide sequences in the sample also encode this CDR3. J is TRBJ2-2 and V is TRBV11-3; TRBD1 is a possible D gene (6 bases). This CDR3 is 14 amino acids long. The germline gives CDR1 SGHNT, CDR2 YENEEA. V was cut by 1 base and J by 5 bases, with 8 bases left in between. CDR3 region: CASSLGRGTGELFF. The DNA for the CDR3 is TGTGCCAGCAGCTTAGGCAGGGGAACCGGGGAGCTGTTTTTT.